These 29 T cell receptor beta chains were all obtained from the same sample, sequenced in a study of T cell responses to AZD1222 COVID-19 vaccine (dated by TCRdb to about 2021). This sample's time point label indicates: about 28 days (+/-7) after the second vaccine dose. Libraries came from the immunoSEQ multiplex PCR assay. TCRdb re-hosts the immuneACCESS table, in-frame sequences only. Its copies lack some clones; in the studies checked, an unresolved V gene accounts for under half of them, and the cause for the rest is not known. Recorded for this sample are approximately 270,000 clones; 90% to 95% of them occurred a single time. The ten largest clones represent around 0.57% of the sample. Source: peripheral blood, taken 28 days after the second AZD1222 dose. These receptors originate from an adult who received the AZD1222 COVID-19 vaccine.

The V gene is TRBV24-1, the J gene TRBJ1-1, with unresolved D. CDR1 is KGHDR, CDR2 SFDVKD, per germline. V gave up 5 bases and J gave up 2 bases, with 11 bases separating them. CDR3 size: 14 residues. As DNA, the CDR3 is TGTGCCACCAGTGGGGCCACATACAACACTGAAGCTTTCTTT. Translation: CATSGATYNTEAFF.

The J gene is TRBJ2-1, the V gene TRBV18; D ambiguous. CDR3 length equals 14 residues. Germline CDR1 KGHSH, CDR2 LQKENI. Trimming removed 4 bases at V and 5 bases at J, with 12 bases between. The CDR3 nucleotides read TGTGCCAGCTCACTAACGGCCGGAGACAATGAGCAGTTCTTC. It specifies CASSLTAGDNEQFF.

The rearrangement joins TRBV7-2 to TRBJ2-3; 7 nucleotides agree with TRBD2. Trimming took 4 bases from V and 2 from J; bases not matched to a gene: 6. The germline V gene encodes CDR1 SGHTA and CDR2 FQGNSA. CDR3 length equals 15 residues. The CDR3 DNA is TGTGCCAGCAGCTCCCAGCGGGACTTCACAGATACGCAGTATTTT. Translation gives CASSSQRDFTDTQYF.

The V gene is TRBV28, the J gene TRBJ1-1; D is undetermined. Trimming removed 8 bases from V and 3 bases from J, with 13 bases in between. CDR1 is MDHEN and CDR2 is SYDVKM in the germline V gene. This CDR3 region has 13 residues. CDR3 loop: CASCYGPYTEAFF. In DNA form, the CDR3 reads TGTGCCAGCTGTTATGGACCCTACACTGAAGCTTTCTTT.

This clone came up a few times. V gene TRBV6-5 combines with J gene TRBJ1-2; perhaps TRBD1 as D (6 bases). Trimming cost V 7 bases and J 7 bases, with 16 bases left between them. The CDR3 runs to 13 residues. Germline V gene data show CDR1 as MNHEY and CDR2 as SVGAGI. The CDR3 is CASTNGGRGGYTF. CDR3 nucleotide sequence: TGTGCCAGCACCAACGGGGGGCGCGGTGGCTACACCTTC.

CDR3 nucleotide sequence: TGTGCCAGCAGCTTAGACCGGACAGGGACCATATATTTT. Translating gives CASSLDRTGTIYF. The rearrangement links TRBV7-2 to TRBJ1-3, with TRBD1 identical over 8 bases. CDR1 and CDR2 from the germline V gene are SGHTA and FQGNSA. The CDR3 sequence is 13 residues long. V was clipped by 1 base and J by 10 bases; unmatched bases: 3.

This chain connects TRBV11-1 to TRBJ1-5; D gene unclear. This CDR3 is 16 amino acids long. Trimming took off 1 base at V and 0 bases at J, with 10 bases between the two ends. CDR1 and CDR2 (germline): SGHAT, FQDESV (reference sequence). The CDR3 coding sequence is TGTGCCAGCAGCTTAGAGGGCAGAAATAGCAATCAGCCCCAGCATTTT. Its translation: CASSLEGRNSNQPQHF.

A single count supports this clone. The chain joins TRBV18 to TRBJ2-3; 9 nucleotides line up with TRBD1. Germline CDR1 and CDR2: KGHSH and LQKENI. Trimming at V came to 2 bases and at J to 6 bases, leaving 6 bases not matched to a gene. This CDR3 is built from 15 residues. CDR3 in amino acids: CASSPKQGARDTQYF. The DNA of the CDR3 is TGTGCCAGCTCACCAAAACAGGGGGCGAGGGATACGCAGTATTTT.

In nucleotides, the CDR3 is TGCGCCAGCAGCCAACCAGGACAGGGCGCGAACCAGCCCCAGCATTTT. As protein: CASSQPGQGANQPQHF. This rearrangement joins TRBV4-1 to TRBJ1-5, with TRBD1 matching 8 bases. V dropped 2 bases and J dropped 7; count of bases not matched to a gene: 10. Germline lookup yields CDR1 MGHRA and CDR2 YSYEKL. The CDR3 spans 16 residues.

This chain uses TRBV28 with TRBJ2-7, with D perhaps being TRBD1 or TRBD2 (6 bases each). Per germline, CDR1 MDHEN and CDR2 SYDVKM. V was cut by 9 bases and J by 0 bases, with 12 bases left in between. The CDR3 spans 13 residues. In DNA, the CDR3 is TGTGCCAGTATGGGGGGCGCCTCCTACGAGCAGTACTTC. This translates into CASMGGASYEQYF.

CDR3 residues: CASSYRGTSTDTQYF. The CDR3 coding sequence is TGTGCCAGCAGTTACCGGGGGACTAGCACAGATACGCAGTATTTT. The V gene is TRBV6-2 or TRBV6-3, the J gene TRBJ2-3; perhaps TRBD2 as D (6 bases). CDR1 is MNHEY, CDR2 SVGEGT, per germline. V was trimmed by 2 bases and J by 0 bases, leaving 9 bases between them. The CDR3 covers 15 residues.

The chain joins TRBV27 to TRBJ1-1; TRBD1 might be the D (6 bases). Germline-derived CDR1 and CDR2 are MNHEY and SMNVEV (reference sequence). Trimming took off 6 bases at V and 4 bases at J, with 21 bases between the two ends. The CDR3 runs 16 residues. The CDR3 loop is CASSRTTPGVATEAFF. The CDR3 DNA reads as TGTGCCAGCAGCCGAACCACCCCAGGGGTGGCCACTGAAGCTTTCTTT.

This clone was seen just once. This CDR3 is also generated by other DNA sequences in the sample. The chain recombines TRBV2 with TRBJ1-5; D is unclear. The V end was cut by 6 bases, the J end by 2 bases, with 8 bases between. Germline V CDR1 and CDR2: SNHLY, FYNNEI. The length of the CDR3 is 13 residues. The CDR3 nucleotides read TGTGCCAGCAGCGGGTCAGGCAATCAGCCCCAGCATTTT. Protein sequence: CASSGSGNQPQHF. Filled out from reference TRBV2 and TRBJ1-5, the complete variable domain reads EPEVTQTPSHQVTQMGQEVILRCVPISNHLYFYWYRQILGQKVEFLVSFYNNEISEKSEIFDDQFSVERPDGSNFTLKIRSTKLEDSAMYFCASSGSGNQPQHFGDGTRLSIL.

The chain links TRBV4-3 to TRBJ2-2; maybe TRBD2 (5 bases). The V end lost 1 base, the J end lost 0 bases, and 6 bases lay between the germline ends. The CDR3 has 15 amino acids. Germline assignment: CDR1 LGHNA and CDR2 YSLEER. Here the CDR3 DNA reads TGCGCCAGCAGCCAAGTAGCGACGAACACCGGGGAGCTGTTTTTT. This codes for CASSQVATNTGELFF.

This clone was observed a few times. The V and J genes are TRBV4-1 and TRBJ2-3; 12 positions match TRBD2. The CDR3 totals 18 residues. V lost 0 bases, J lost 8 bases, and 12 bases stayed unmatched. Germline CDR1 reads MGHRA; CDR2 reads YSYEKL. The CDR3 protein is CASSQEGTSGGLAGTQYF. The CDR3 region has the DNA TGCGCCAGCAGCCAAGAAGGAACTAGCGGGGGGCTAGCGGGTACGCAGTATTTT.

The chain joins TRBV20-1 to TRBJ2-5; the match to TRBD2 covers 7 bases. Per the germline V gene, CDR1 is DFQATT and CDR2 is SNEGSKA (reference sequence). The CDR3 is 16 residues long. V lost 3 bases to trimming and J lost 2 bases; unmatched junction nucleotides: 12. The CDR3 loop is CSASGARRGLQETQYF. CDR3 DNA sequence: TGCAGTGCTAGTGGCGCCCGAAGGGGACTACAAGAGACCCAGTACTTC.

CDR3 coding DNA: TGTGCCATCAGTGTGGACAGGTCTGGAGGCTACACCTTC. Its protein product is CAISVDRSGGYTF. The chain employs TRBV10-3 and TRBJ1-2; the match to TRBD1 covers 7 bases. Germline loops: CDR1 ENHRY, CDR2 SYGVKD. J gave up 8 bases and V 4 bases, and 7 bases lay outside the gene matches. The CDR3 runs to 13 residues.

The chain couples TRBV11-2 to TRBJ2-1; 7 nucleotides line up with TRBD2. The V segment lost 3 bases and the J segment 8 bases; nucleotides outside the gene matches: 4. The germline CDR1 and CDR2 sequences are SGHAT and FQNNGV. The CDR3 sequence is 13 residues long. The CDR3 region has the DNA TGTGCCAGCAGCTTCTGGCTAGCGGATGAGCAGTTCTTC. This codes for CASSFWLADEQFF.

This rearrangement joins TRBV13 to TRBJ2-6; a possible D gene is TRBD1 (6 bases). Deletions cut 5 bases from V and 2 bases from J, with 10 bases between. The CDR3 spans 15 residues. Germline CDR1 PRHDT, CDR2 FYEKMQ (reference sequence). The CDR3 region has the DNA TGTGCCAGCAGCCCCAGGGGAACTGGGGCCAACGTCCTGACTTTC. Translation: CASSPRGTGANVLTF.

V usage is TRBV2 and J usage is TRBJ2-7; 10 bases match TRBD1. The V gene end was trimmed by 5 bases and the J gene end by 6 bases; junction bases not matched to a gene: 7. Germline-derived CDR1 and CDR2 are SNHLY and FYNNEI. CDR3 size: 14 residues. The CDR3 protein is CASSPDRGLREQYF. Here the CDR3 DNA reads TGTGCCAGCAGTCCAGACAGGGGGCTTCGCGAGCAGTACTTC.

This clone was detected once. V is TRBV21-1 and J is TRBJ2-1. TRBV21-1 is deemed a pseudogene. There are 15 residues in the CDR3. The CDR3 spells CASSKPGTPYNEQFF. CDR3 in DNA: TGTGCCAGCAGCAAGCCCGGGACCCCCTACAATGAGCAGTTCTTC.

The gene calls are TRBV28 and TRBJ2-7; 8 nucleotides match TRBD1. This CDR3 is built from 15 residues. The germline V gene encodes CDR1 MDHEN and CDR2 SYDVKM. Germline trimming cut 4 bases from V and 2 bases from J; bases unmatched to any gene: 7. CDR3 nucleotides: TGTGCCAGCAGTTCCTCCGGGACAGGCACCTACGAGCAGTACTTC. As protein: CASSSSGTGTYEQYF.

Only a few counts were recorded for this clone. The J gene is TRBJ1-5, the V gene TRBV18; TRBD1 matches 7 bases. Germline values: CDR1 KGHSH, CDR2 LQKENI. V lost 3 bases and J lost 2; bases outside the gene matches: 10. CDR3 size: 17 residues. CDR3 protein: CASSPPTGAGRNQPQHF. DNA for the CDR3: TGTGCCAGCTCACCCCCTACAGGGGCCGGGCGCAATCAGCCCCAGCATTTT. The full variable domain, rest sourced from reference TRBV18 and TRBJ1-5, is NAGVMQNPRHLVRRRGQEARLRCSPMKGHSHVYWYRQLPEEGLKFMVYLQKENIIDESGMPKERFSAEFPKEGPSILRIQQVVRGDSAAYFCASSPPTGAGRNQPQHFGDGTRLSIL.

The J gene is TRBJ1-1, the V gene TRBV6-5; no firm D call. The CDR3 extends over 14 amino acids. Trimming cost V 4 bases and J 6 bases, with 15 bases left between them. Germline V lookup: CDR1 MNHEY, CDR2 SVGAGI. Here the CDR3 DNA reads TGTGCCAGCAGTTTACTGGGCCAAAGACCTGAAGCTTTCTTT. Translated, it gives CASSLLGQRPEAFF.

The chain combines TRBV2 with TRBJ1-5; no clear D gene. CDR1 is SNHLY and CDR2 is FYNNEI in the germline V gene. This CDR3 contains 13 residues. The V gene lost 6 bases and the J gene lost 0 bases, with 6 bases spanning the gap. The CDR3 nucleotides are TGTGCCAGCAGCGCGAATAGCAATCAGCCCCAGCATTTT. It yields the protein CASSANSNQPQHF.

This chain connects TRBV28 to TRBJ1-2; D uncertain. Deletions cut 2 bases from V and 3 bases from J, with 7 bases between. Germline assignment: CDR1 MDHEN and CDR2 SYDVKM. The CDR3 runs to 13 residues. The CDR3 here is CASSLIGDYGYTF. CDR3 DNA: TGTGCCAGCAGTTTAATAGGTGACTATGGCTACACCTTC.

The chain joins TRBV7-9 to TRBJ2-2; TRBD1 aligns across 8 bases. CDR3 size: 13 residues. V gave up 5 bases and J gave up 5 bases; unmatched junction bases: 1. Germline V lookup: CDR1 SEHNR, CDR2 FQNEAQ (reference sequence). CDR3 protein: CASSDRGTGELFF. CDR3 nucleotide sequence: TGTGCCAGCAGCGACAGGGGAACCGGGGAGCTGTTTTTT.

CDR3 coding DNA: TGTGCCAGCTCACCAACTGCCGGGACAGGTTCAATTAATTCACCCCTCCACTTT. It encodes CASSPTAGTGSINSPLHF. V usage is TRBV18 and J usage is TRBJ1-6; 8 nucleotides agree with TRBD1. The germline CDR1 and CDR2 sequences are KGHSH and LQKENI. The CDR3 runs 18 residues. V lost 2 bases, J lost 6 bases, and 12 bases stayed unmatched.

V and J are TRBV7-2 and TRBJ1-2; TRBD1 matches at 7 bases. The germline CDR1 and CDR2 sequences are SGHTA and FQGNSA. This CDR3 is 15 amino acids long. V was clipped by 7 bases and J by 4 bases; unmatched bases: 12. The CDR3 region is CASTSRGGDSYGYTF. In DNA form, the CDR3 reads TGTGCCAGCACCTCACGAGGCGGGGACAGCTATGGCTACACCTTC.